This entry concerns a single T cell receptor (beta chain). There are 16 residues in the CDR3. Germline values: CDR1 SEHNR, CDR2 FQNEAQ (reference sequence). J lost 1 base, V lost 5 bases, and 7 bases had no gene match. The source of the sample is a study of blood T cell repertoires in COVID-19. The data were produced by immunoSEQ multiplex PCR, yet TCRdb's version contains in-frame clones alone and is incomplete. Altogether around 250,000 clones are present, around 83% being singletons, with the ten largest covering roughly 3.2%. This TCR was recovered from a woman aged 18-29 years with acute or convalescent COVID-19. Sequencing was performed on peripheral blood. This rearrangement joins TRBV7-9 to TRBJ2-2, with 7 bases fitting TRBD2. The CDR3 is CASSLLAGVNTGELFF. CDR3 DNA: TGTGCCAGCAGCCTGCTGGCGGGAGTGAACACCGGGGAGCTGTTTTTT.